The 13 T cell receptor beta chains below were found in one sample sequenced in a study of glioma-infiltrating T cells. TCR alpha and beta CDR3 regions were amplified from RNA using iRepertoire nested multiplex PCR. TCRdb reanalysed the multiplex PCR reads using MiXCR and keeps one entry per CDR3 protein. Of approximately 100,000 distinct CDR3 sequences in the sample, less than 30% were seen once. Sequencing was performed on glioma tissue, nonneoplastic brain tissue, or PBMCs (not recorded which). All receptors derive from a human donor with low-grade glioma or glioblastoma, undergoing nonglioma brain surgery, or in good health (not recorded which).

This clonotype came up many times. This chain joins TRBV4-2 and TRBJ1-4; a weak D match, TRBD1 (5 bases). Germline CDR1 LGHNA, CDR2 YNFKEQ. This CDR3 spans 13 amino acids. Trimming took off 6 bases at V and 4 bases at J, with 9 bases between the two ends. For the CDR3, the DNA is TGTGCCAGCAGACGGGGCGGTAATGAAAAACTGTTTTTT. It encodes CASRRGGNEKLFF.

This clonotype appeared many times. This sequence joins TRBV7-8 and TRBJ1-1; tentative D call: TRBD1 (6 bases). The CDR3 is 13 residues long. V lost 7 bases to trimming and J lost 1 base, with 10 bases between them. The germline V gene encodes CDR1 SGHVS and CDR2 FQNEAQ. The CDR3 DNA reads as TGTGCCAGCACTCGGGGGCGGAACACTGAAGCTTTCTTT. Encoded protein: CASTRGRNTEAFF.

The chain joins TRBV28 to TRBJ1-1; 7 bases line up with TRBD1. V gave up 2 bases and J gave up 2 bases; unmatched junction bases: 2. The germline V gene has CDR1 MDHEN and CDR2 SYDVKM. This CDR3 is 14 amino acids long. The CDR3 DNA reads as TGTGCCAGCAGTTTAGACAGGGATAACACTGAAGCTTTCTTT. It yields the protein CASSLDRDNTEAFF.

The chain combines TRBV11-2 with TRBJ2-5; unclear D gene. Between the trimmed V and J ends, which lost 5 bases and 9 bases, there was a span of 13 bases. This CDR3 is built from 12 residues. Germline V lookup: CDR1 SGHAT, CDR2 FQNNGV. CDR3: CASSHVGPPQYF. The DNA of the CDR3 is TGTGCCAGCAGCCATGTGGGCCCACCCCAGTACTTC.

This clonotype was found many times. The chain uses TRBV20-1 and TRBJ2-5, with D uncertain. Per germline, CDR1 DFQATT and CDR2 SNEGSKA (reference sequence). Trimming cost V 3 bases and J 0 bases, with 8 bases left between them. The length of the CDR3 is 13 residues. The CDR3 sequence is CSARWRHQETQYF. CDR3 coding DNA: TGCAGTGCTAGGTGGCGCCACCAAGAGACCCAGTACTTC.

There are many counts of this clonotype. The rearrangement links TRBV6-8 to TRBJ1-1; tentative D call: TRBD1 (5 bases). Looked up from germline, CDR1 is MNHGY and CDR2 is SAAAGT. V lost 2 bases to trimming and J lost 4 bases, with 14 bases between them. This CDR3 is 15 amino acids long. This chain's CDR3 is CASSYVQGWSTEAFF. The CDR3 DNA reads TGTGCCAGCAGTTACGTTCAGGGATGGAGCACTGAAGCTTTCTTT.

This clonotype has a count of ten or more. The chain has TRBV30 and TRBJ1-5; D is perhaps TRBD1 (6 bases). Germline values: CDR1 GTSNPN, CDR2 SVGIG (reference sequence). The ends were cut back, 4 bases at V and 4 bases at J, with 11 bases in the middle. The CDR3 consists of 13 residues. The CDR3 nucleotides read TGTGCCTGGACAGGGGATAGTAATCAGCCCCAGCATTTT. This sequence encodes CAWTGDSNQPQHF.

This clonotype has at least ten counts. The J gene is TRBJ2-1, the V gene TRBV19, with D perhaps TRBD1 or TRBD2 (6 bases each). The CDR3 runs 13 residues. V was trimmed by 6 bases and J by 6 bases, leaving 12 bases between them. The V gene's germline CDR1 is LNHDA and CDR2 SQIVND (reference sequence). The CDR3 DNA sequence: TGTGCCAGTAGCAAGGAGGGGGGCAATGAGCAGTTCTTC. Translating gives CASSKEGGNEQFF.

At least ten counts were recorded for this clonotype. The genes are TRBV7-2 and TRBJ2-3; 9 bases fit TRBD2. The CDR3 contains 18 residues. J lost 1 base, V lost 4 bases, and 12 bases had no gene match. Germline values: CDR1 SGHTA, CDR2 FQGNSA. Here the CDR3 DNA reads TGTGCCAGCAGCTGGCTACAGGTTAGCGGGAGAGGCACAGATACGCAGTATTTT. Protein: CASSWLQVSGRGTDTQYF.

A remark on this clonotype: One end of the junction varies from germline; a read error may be responsible. This rearrangement joins TRBV5-1 to TRBJ2-7; the D gene is possibly TRBD1 (7 bases). From germline, CDR1 is SGHRS and CDR2 YFSETQ. This CDR3 contains 14 residues. The CDR3 coding sequence is TGCGCCAGCAGCTTGGCTCAGGGGGGTTACGAGCGGTACTTC. Amino acid sequence: CASSLAQGGYERYF. The complete variable domain, with remaining parts taken from reference TRBV5-1 and TRBJ2-7, reads KAGVTQTPRYLIKTRGQQVTLSCSPISGHRSVSWYQQTPGQGLQFLFEYFSETQRNKGNFPGRFSGRQFSNSRSEMNVSTLELGDSALYLCASSLAQGGYERYFGPGTRLTVT.

In this sample, this clonotype turned up many times. The chain carries TRBV24-1 and TRBJ2-1; D gene unclear. The germline V and J ends were trimmed by 4 bases and 0 bases, with 9 bases remaining between them. The CDR3 is 15 amino acids. Germline V gives CDR1 KGHDR, CDR2 SFDVKD. CDR3 sequence (DNA): TGTGCCACCAGTGAGGTCGGATTCTCCTACAATGAGCAGTTCTTC. It yields the protein CATSEVGFSYNEQFF.

This clonotype was recorded many times. The J gene is TRBJ1-6, the V gene TRBV7-9; D gene uncertain. The length of the CDR3 is 12 residues. Trimming cost V 5 bases and J 7 bases, with 6 bases left between them. Germline V gives CDR1 SEHNR, CDR2 FQNEAQ (reference sequence). The CDR3 nucleotides are TGTGCCAGCAGCCCCGGAAATTCACCCCTCCACTTT. Protein sequence: CASSPGNSPLHF.

The sample holds many counts of this clonotype. This chain links TRBV6-2 or TRBV6-3 with TRBJ2-7, with D possibly being TRBD2 (5 bases). V was pared by 0 bases and J by 2 bases, with 14 bases between. Germline loops: CDR1 MNHEY, CDR2 SVGEGT. CDR3 length: 16 amino acids. The CDR3 coding sequence is TGTGCCAGCAGTTACTCGAGAACAGCCGGGGCCTACGAGCAGTACTTC. Translating gives CASSYSRTAGAYEQYF.